This T cell receptor beta chain derives from a study of human T cells and chemical hapten exposure (dated by TCRdb to about 2021). Turning to the overall study: For sensitization, 2% DPC in acetone was applied to a roughly 2 cm by roughly 2 cm area of upper inner arm skin. Throughout the study period of around 25 weeks, patients also received therapeutic DPC doses to the scalp every week. Patch tests used Finn chambers with 0.01% DPC on the upper back, scored after 6 days by International Contact Dermatitis Research Group standards. Most of the patients in the cohort were female, and the cohort covered alopecia areata with under or over 50% scalp involvement, alopecia totalis and alopecia universalis. The libraries were sequenced as a pool, and the TCR yield per sample differed mostly because of small variations in library volumes within the pool. The study tracked peripheral blood TCR repertoire changes in vivo during primary and secondary sensitization to the hapten diphenylcyclopropenone (DPC) in alopecia patients. Blood was sampled from patients pre-sensitization (week 0) and at 2, 6 and about 24 weeks after DPC sensitization. For TCR sequencing, blood came from 25 to 35 alopecia patients at anywhere from one to four time points (pre-sensitization, 2, 6 and 24 weeks).

The library came from RACE. The sequencer was a NextSeq 500. Library preparation attached unique molecular identifiers to individual cDNA molecules for quantitative, reproducible TCR counting. From each blood RNA sample, both TCR alpha and TCR beta chains were sequenced. Per the source publication's procedure: Samples had a median of about 90,000 TCRs, with a range from 23,224 to 690,600. V, J and CDR3 annotation of the TCR reads was carried out using the Decombinator software suite. For PS versus PT1 abundance plots, all samples were subsampled to the same number of TCRs (28,000). TCRs were defined as expanded if absent before sensitization and observed at least eight times at the 2-week time point. Through fastp at Q25 and MiXCR, TCRdb rebuilt clones from the public reads, retaining in-frame beta chains. Rows with one shared CDR3 protein collapse into an entry with the most common genes and DNA. TCRdb's processing, not the authors', yielded these V and J calls. Present in this sample are around 330,000 distinct CDR3 sequences, 5.5% of which were seen just once. The ten largest clonotypes hold over 7% of the sample.

Explained via the paper, the time point label denotes: pre-sensitization, week 0. In light of the paper, this sample's treatment or condition label describes: therapeutic diphenylcyclopropenone sensitization with weekly scalp DPC. At each patch-test visit, blood was drawn before the patch test was applied. Patients were considered eligible if aged 18 to 70, diagnosed with alopecia and deemed suitable for DPC therapy, and patients were excluded if pregnant. Total RNA was isolated from unfractionated whole blood collected in Tempus Blood RNA tubes. The junction shows trimming of 3 bases on V and 2 bases on J, plus 6 bases between the germline ends. The CDR3 spans 13 residues, from the cysteine through the phenylalanine. The CDR3 DNA has 39 bases and is translated from base 1. The germline V gene (reference sequence) supplies CDR1 MNHEY and CDR2 SMNVEV. This clonotype was detected many times. Its antigen specificity is not known. Base qualities were left out, and no much larger clone turns up one base away.

Broader findings and caveats from the paper: The number of TCRs above 1 in 1000 frequency did not change with DPC sensitization; there was no evidence of global repertoire structure alterations. All patients had alopecia, a presumed autoimmune disease, so their immune response might differ from that of healthy individuals. A positive correlation was found between the number of PT1 expanded TCRs and patch test score, with significance reached at thresholds 8, 16 and 32 but not 4. Repeated subsampling changed both the strength of the expansion versus patch-test correlation and the threshold at which the correlation became significant. Significantly more large CDR3 similarity clusters were formed by expanded TCRs than by pre-sensitization or healthy control sets, consistent with antigen-driven responses.

The material sequenced was whole blood, taken in connection with sensitization to the hapten diphenylcyclopropenone (DPC). The receptor was isolated from a woman younger than 35 with alopecia areata. Some clones in this sample may be carry-over from other donors' samples. Recombination linked TRBV27 to TRBJ2-3, with no confident D gene call. The CDR3 corresponds to CASSLAYTDTQYF. The DNA sequence follows: TGTGCCAGCAGTTTGGCCTACACAGATACGCAGTATTTT.